This T cell receptor (beta chain) was identified during a study of cytomegalovirus exposure and HLA in healthy donors. Study findings and constraints: Among TCR beta chains, those listed as cytomegalovirus-associated numbered fewer than 200. The study carried out a later analysis of TCR beta sequences. It associated approximately 16,000 of them with specific HLA alleles at a false discovery rate of 0.05.

In the case of this clone: Its antigen is currently unknown.

The CDR3 runs to 17 residues. Germline assignment: CDR1 SGDLS and CDR2 YYNGEE. Trimming removed 0 bases from V and 1 base from J, with 15 bases in between. A multiplex PCR was run with 60 Vbeta primers and 13 Jbeta primers. Profiled with immunoSEQ multiplex PCR; TCRdb holds only in-frame clones, not every one. The sample shows about 170,000 clones, around 76% of them seen only once. J is TRBJ2-3 and V is TRBV9; D might be TRBD2 (5 bases). The TCR comes from a female donor in good health and CMV-seronegative. The source material was PBMCs. The CDR3 loop is CASSVAPPGSGTDTQYF. Here the CDR3 DNA reads TGTGCCAGCAGCGTAGCTCCCCCGGGGTCCGGCACAGATACGCAGTATTTT.